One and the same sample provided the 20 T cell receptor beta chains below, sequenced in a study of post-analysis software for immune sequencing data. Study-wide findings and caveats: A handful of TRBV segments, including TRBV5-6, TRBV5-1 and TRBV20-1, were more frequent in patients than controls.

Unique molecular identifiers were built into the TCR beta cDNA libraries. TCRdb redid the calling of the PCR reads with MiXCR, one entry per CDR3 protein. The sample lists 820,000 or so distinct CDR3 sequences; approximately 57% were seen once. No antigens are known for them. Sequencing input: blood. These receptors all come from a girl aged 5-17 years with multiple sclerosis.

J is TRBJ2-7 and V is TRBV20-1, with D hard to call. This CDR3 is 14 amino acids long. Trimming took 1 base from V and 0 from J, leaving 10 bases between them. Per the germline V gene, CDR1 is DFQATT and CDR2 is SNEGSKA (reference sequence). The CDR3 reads CSARGVRGSYEQYF. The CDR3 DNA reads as TGCAGTGCTAGAGGGGTGCGCGGCTCCTACGAGCAGTACTTC.

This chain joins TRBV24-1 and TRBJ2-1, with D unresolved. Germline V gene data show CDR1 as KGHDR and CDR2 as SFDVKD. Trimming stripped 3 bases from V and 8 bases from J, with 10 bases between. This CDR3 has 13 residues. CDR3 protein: CATSDHERDEQFF. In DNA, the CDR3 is TGTGCCACCAGTGATCATGAGCGCGATGAGCAGTTCTTC.

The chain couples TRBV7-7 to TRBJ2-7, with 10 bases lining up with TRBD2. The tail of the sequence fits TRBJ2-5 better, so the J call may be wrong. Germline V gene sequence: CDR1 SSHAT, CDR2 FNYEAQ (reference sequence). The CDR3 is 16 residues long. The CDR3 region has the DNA TGTGCCAGCAGCTTAAGACAGGGACTAGCGTATGAGACCCAGTACTTC. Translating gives CASSLRQGLAYETQYF.

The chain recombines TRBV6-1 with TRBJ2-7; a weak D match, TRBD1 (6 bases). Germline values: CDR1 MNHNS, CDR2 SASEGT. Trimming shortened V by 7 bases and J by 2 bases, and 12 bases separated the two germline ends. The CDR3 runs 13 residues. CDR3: CASTLTGPYEQYF. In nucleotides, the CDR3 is TGTGCCAGCACCTTGACAGGACCCTACGAGCAGTACTTC.

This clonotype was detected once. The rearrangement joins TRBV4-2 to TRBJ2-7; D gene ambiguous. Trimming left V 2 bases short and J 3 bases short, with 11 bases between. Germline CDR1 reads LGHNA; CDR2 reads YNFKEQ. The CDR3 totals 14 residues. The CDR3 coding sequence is TGTGCCAGCAGCCAAAGCCTTCCAATCTACGAGCAGTACTTC. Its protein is CASSQSLPIYEQYF.

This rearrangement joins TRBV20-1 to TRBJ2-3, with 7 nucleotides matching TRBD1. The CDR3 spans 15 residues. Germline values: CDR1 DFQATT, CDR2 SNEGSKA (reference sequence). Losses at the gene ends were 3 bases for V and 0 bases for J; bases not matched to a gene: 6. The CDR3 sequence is CSASPDRKSTDTQYF. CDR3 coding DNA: TGCAGTGCTAGTCCGGACAGGAAGAGCACAGATACGCAGTATTTT.

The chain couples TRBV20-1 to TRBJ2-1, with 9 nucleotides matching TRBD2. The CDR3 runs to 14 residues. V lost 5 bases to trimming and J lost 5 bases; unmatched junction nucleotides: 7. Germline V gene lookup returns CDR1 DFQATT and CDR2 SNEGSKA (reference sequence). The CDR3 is CSAETSGLNNEQFF. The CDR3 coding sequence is TGCAGTGCTGAAACTAGCGGGTTGAACAATGAGCAGTTCTTC.

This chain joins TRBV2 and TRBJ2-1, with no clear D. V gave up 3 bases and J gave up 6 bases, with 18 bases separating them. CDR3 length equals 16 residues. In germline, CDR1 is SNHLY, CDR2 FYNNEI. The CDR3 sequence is CASSEVSEPQLNEQFF. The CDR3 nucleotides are TGTGCCAGCAGTGAGGTATCGGAGCCTCAGCTCAATGAGCAGTTCTTC.

CDR3 in amino acids: CASSPAAWTSGLSYNEQFF. The CDR3 DNA follows: TGTGCCAGCAGCCCAGCAGCTTGGACTAGCGGCCTGTCCTACAATGAGCAGTTCTTC. This sequence joins TRBV5-5 and TRBJ2-1; 10 bases line up with TRBD2. The CDR3 sequence is 19 residues long. Germline assignment: CDR1 SGHKS and CDR2 YYEKEE (reference sequence). V lost 4 bases, J lost 1 base, and 14 bases stayed unmatched.

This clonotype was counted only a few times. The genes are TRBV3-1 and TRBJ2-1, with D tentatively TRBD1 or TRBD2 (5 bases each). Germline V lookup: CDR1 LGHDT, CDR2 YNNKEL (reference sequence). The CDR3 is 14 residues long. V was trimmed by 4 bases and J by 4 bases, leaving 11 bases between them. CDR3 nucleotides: TGTGCCAGCAGCCGAGGGCAGGGATACAATGAGCAGTTCTTC. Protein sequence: CASSRGQGYNEQFF.

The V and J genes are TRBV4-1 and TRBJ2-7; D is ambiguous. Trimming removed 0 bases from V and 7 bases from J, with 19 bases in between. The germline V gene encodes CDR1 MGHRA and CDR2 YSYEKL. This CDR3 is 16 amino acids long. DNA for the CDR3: TGCGCCAGCAGCCAAGAAGGACCAATCTCCTACAATGAGCAGTACTTC. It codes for CASSQEGPISYNEQYF.

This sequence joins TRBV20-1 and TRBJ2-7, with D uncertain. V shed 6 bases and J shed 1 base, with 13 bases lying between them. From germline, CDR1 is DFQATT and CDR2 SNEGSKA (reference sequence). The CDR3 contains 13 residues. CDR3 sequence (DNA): TGCAGTGCAACCGAGGACGCTTCCTACGAGCAGTACTTC. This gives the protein CSATEDASYEQYF.

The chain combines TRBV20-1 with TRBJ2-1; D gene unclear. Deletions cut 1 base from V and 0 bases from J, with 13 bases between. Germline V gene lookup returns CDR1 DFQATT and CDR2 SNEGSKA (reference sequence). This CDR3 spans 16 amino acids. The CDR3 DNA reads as TGCAGTGCTAGAGTACTAACCCCGAGCTCCTACAATGAGCAGTTCTTC. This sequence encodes CSARVLTPSSYNEQFF.

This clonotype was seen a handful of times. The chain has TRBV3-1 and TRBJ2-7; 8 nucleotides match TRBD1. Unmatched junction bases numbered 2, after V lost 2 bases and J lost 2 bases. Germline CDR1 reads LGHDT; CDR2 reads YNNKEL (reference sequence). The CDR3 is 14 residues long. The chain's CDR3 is CASSQRGQAYEQYF. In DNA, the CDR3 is TGTGCCAGCAGCCAACGGGGACAGGCCTACGAGCAGTACTTC.

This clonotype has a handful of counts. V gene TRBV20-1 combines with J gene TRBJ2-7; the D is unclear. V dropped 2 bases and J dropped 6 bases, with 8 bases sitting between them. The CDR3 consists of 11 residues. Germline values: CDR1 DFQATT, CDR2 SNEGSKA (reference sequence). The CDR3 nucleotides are TGCAGTGCTAGATACCCCGTCGAGCAGTACTTC. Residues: CSARYPVEQYF.

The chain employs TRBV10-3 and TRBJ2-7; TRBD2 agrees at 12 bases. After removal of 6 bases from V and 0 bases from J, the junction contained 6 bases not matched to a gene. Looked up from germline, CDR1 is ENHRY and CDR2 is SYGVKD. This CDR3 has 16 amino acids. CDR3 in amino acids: CAISKTSGGDSYEQYF. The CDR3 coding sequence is TGTGCCATCAGCAAGACTAGCGGGGGCGACTCCTACGAGCAGTACTTC.

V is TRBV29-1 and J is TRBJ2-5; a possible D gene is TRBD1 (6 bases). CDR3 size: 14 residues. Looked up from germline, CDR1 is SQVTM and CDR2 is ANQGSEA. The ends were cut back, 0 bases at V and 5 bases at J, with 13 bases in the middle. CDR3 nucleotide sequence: TGCAGCGTTGAAGATCCCAGGGGCGGGGAGACCCAGTACTTC. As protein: CSVEDPRGGETQYF.

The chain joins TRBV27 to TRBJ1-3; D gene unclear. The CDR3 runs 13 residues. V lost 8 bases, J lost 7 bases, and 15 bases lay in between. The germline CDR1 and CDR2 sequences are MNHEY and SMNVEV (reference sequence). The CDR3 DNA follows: TGTGCCAGCGGTTCGCTTGGACCCAACACCATATATTTT. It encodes CASGSLGPNTIYF.

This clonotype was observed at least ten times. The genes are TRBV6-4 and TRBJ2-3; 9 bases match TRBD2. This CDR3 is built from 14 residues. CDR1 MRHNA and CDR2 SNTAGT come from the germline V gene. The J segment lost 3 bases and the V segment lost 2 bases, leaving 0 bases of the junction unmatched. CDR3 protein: CASSDTSGTDTQYF. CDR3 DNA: TGTGCCAGCAGTGACACTAGCGGGACAGATACGCAGTATTTT.

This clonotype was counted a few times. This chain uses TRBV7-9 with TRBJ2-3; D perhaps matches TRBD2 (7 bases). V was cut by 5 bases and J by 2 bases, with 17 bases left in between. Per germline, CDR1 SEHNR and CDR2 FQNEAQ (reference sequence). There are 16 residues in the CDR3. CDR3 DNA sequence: TGTGCCAGCAGCCCCTTTGGGGGGGCATACACAGATACGCAGTATTTT. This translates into CASSPFGGAYTDTQYF.